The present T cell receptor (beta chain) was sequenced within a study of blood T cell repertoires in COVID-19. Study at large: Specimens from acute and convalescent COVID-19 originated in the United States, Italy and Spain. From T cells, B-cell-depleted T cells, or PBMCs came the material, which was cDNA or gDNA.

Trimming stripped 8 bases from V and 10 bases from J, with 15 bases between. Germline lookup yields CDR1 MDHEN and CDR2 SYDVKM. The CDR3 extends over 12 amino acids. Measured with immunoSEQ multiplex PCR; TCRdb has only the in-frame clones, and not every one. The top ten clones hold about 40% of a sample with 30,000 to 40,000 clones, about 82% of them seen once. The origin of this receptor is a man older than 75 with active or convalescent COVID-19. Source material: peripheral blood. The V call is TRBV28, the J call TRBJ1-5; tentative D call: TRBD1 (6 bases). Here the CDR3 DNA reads TGTGCCAGCGCCCCGCCGACAGGTCCCCAGCATTTT. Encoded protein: CASAPPTGPQHF.